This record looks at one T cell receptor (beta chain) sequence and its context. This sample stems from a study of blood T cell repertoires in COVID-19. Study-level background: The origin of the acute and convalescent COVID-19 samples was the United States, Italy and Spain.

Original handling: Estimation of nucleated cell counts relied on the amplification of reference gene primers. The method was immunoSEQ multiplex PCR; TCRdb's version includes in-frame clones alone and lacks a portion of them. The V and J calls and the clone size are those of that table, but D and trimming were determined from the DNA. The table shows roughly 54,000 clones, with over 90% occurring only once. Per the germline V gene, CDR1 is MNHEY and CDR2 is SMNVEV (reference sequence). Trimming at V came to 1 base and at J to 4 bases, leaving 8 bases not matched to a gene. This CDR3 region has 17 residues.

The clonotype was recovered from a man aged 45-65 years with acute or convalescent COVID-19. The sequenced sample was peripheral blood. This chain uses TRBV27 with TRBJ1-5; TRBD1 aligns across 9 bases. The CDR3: CASSLFSGTGNNQPQHF. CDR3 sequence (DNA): TGTGCCAGCAGTTTATTCTCCGGGACAGGGAATAATCAGCCCCAGCATTTT.